This TCR beta chain came from a study of blood T cell repertoires in COVID-19. Study information: Donors in the United States, Italy and Spain gave samples during acute or convalescent COVID-19. Sources were T cells, B-cell-depleted T cells, or PBMCs; the material itself was cDNA or gDNA.

Methods used by the authors: By means of reference gene primer amplification, nucleated cell counts were estimated. This table comes from immunoSEQ multiplex PCR, and its TCRdb copy is limited to in-frame clones, with some not included. V, J and clone size were drawn from that table, and D and trimming were deduced from the DNA. The table has over 65,000 clones, about 81% seen once. V was clipped by 5 bases and J by 6 bases, with 10 bases between them. The CDR3 sequence is 13 residues long. The germline V gene encodes CDR1 KGHDR and CDR2 SFDVKD. The chain joins TRBV24-1 to TRBJ2-1; no firm D call. This TCR derives from a human donor in a cohort sampled during active COVID-19. Material: peripheral blood. CDR3 region: CATSAEALNEQFF. CDR3 DNA sequence: TGTGCCACCAGTGCAGAGGCACTCAATGAGCAGTTCTTC.